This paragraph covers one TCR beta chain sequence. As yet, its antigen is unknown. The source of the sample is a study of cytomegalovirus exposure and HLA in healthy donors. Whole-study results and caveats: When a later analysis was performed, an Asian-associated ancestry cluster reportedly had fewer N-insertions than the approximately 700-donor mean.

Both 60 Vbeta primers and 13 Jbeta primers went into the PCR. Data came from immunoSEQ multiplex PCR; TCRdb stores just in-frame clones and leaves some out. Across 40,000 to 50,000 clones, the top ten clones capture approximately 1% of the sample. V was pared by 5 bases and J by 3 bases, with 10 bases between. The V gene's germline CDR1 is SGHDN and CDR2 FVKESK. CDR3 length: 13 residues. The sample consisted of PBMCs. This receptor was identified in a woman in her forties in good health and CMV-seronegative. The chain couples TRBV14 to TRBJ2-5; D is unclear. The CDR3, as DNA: TGTGCCAGCAGCTGGCTAGATGAAGAGACCCAGTACTTC. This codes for CASSWLDEETQYF.